Included here is one T cell receptor beta chain sequence, with context. The antigen remains undetermined. This specimen comes from a study of T cell responses to AZD1222 COVID-19 vaccine. Study-wide results and caveats: A reported finding is that nearly half of spike-specific TCRs target unmutated variant regions.

The protocol was immunoSEQ multiplex PCR, while the TCRdb copy is restricted to in-frame clones and leaves out a portion. The sample has 150,000 to 200,000 clones, 70% to 90% seen once; the top ten hold under 7.5%. This CDR3 spans 13 amino acids. From germline, CDR1 is SGHAT and CDR2 FQNNGV. Trimming removed 5 bases at V and 5 bases at J, with 9 bases between. The input for sequencing was peripheral blood, taken on day 0 of AZD1222 vaccination. This chain joins TRBV11-2 and TRBJ2-2; D possibly corresponds to TRBD1 (6 bases). This TCR came from an adult in good health. DNA for the CDR3: TGTGCCAGCAGCCACAGGGATACCGGGGAGCTGTTTTTT. Translation: CASSHRDTGELFF.